These 24 T cell receptor beta chains share one sample of origin, sequenced in a study of T cell clonotyping in hematopoietic cell transplantation. Clones were sequenced by immunoSEQ multiplex PCR, and TCRdb holds only the in-frame ones, with some missing. Of 7,000 or so clones listed, about 91% are singletons. The starting material was PBMCs, obtained 100 days after allogeneic stem cell transplant. Receptors were obtained from a male patient aged 18-30 years who had an allogeneic stem cell transplant from a related donor, so the T cells may come from the graft donor. Some clones in this sample may be carry-over from other donors' samples.

The count of this clone is one. The chain has TRBV7-8 and TRBJ1-1; D may be TRBD1 (5 bases). The CDR3 totals 16 residues. Germline V lookup: CDR1 SGHVS, CDR2 FQNEAQ. V lost 0 bases, J lost 2 bases, and 13 bases lay in between. The CDR3 is CASSLAPIGGNTEAFF. DNA of the CDR3: TGTGCCAGCAGCTTAGCGCCAATTGGGGGAAACACTGAAGCTTTCTTT.

The chain has TRBV7-2 and TRBJ1-5; a possible D gene is TRBD1 (6 bases). Per the germline V gene, CDR1 is SGHTA and CDR2 is FQGNSA. The length of the CDR3 is 13 residues. V was trimmed by 3 bases and J by 7 bases, leaving 10 bases between them. The CDR3 reads CASSFHRVQPQHF. The CDR3 DNA is TGTGCCAGCAGCTTTCACAGGGTGCAGCCCCAGCATTTT.

CDR3 coding DNA: TGTGCCAGCAGGCCTTGGGTGCGGAGCTACGAGCAGTACGTC. Translation: CASRPWVRSYEQYV. The chain links TRBV6-6 to TRBJ2-7, with unresolved D. Germline-derived CDR1 and CDR2 are MNHNY and SVGAGI (reference sequence). This CDR3 is 14 amino acids long. Trimming took off 6 bases at V and 3 bases at J, with 15 bases between the two ends.

This sequence joins TRBV6-1 and TRBJ2-7, with D unresolved. The V end lost 8 bases, the J end lost 1 base, and 9 bases lay between the germline ends. The CDR3 totals 12 residues. Germline V CDR1 and CDR2: MNHNS, SASEGT. CDR3 amino acids: CASSDSSYEQYV. As DNA, the CDR3 is TGTGCCAGCTCCGACTCTTCCTACGAGCAGTACGTC.

This clone was counted a single time. The chain employs TRBV29-1 and TRBJ2-2; D is unclear. Germline CDR1 and CDR2: SQVTM and ANQGSEA. The CDR3 totals 14 residues. Trimming took 3 bases from V and 2 from J, leaving 10 bases between them. This chain's CDR3 is CSVEAQENTGELFF. Written as DNA, the CDR3 is TGCAGCGTTGAGGCCCAAGAAAACACCGGGGAGCTGTTTTTT.

This chain joins TRBV7-8 and TRBJ2-7; tentative D call: TRBD2 (6 bases). The germline gives CDR1 SGHVS, CDR2 FQNEAQ. V gave up 0 bases and J gave up 2 bases, with 8 bases separating them. This CDR3 comprises 14 residues. CDR3 region: CASSLARGPYEQYV. The CDR3, as DNA: TGTGCCAGCAGCTTAGCGCGGGGCCCCTACGAGCAGTACGTC.

The CDR3 sequence: CASSLSGRGETQYF. CDR3 in DNA: TGTGCCAGCAGCCTTAGCGGGAGGGGTGAGACCCAGTACTTC. The V call is TRBV7-6, the J call TRBJ2-5; TRBD2 matches 11 bases. CDR3 length equals 14 residues. V shed 5 bases, J shed 5 bases, and the junction held 4 bases outside the gene matches. CDR1 is SGHVS, CDR2 FNYEAQ, per germline.

The genes are TRBV4-3 and TRBJ2-4; D possibly corresponds to TRBD1 (5 bases). V was trimmed by 0 bases and J by 3 bases, leaving 9 bases between them. The CDR3 length is 15 residues. The germline V gene encodes CDR1 LGHNA and CDR2 YSLEER. DNA of the CDR3: TGCGCCAGCAGCCAAGATAAGGGGTTCAAAAACATTCAGTACTTC. Protein product: CASSQDKGFKNIQYF.

V is TRBV7-6 and J is TRBJ1-2; 7 positions match TRBD1. CDR1 and CDR2 (germline): SGHVS, FNYEAQ. The ends lost 5 bases at V and 3 bases at J; junction bases unmatched: 3. The CDR3 runs to 13 residues. As DNA, the CDR3 is TGTGCCAGCAGCCAAACAGGGGACTATGGCTACACCTTC. It yields the protein CASSQTGDYGYTF.

The V call is TRBV19, the J call TRBJ2-3, with TRBD2 matching over 10 bases. The J segment lost 2 bases and the V segment lost 5 bases, leaving 7 bases of the junction unmatched. This CDR3 has 16 residues. Germline V gene data show CDR1 as LNHDA and CDR2 as SQIVND (reference sequence). CDR3 in amino acids: CASSPRTSGNTDTQYF. The CDR3 DNA follows: TGTGCCAGTAGTCCTAGGACTAGCGGCAACACAGATACGCAGTATTTT.

V usage is TRBV5-4 and J usage is TRBJ2-1; 9 bases line up with TRBD2. This CDR3 is built from 16 residues. Germline values: CDR1 SGHNT, CDR2 YYREEE (reference sequence). With V trimmed by 0 bases and J by 1 base, 2 bases remained unmatched. Here the CDR3 reads CASSLGAGGSYNEQFF. The CDR3 bases are TGTGCCAGCAGCTTGGGTGCGGGAGGGTCCTACAATGAGCAGTTCTTC.

This chain links TRBV2 with TRBJ2-3; D assignment may be TRBD1 or TRBD2 (5 bases each). Trimming removed 4 bases at V and 0 bases at J, with 11 bases between. There are 15 residues in the CDR3. Germline CDR1 is SNHLY and CDR2 is FYNNEI. In nucleotides, the CDR3 is TGTGCCAGCAGTGGGGGGTTCGGCAGCACAGATACGCAGTATTTT. Its translation: CASSGGFGSTDTQYF.

This sequence joins TRBV28 and TRBJ1-5; 8 bases agree with TRBD1. The CDR3 contains 14 residues. V dropped 3 bases and J dropped 7; count of bases not matched to a gene: 5. Germline V gene data show CDR1 as MDHEN and CDR2 as SYDVKM. The CDR3 region has the DNA TGTGCCAGCAGTTTCGAACAGGGGGTCCAGCCCCAGCATTTT. It yields the protein CASSFEQGVQPQHF.

This clone was seen just once. This chain links TRBV29-1 with TRBJ1-1, with D possibly TRBD1 on 6 matching bases. The CDR3 is made up of 13 amino acids. The germline V gene encodes CDR1 SQVTM and CDR2 ANQGSEA. V lost 4 bases and J 5 bases, leaving 14 bases between the germline ends. CDR3 protein: CSVVSRGRTEAFF. CDR3 coding DNA: TGCAGCGTTGTTTCGAGGGGGAGGACTGAAGCTTTCTTT. The complete variable domain, with remaining parts taken from reference TRBV29-1 and TRBJ1-1, reads SAVISQKPSRDICQRGTSLTIQCQVDSQVTMMFWYRQQPGQSLTLIATANQGSEATYESGFVIDKFPISRPNLTFSTLTVSNMSPEDSSIYLCSVVSRGRTEAFFGQGTRLTVV.

The rearrangement joins TRBV10-3 to TRBJ2-2; the D is unclear. The CDR3 runs 15 residues. With 3 bases removed from V and 1 base from J, the gap between germline ends came to 9 bases. Germline-derived CDR1 and CDR2 are ENHRY and SYGVKD. CDR3 in amino acids: CAISEWAVNTGELFF. The CDR3 nucleotides read TGTGCCATCAGTGAATGGGCGGTGAACACCGGGGAGCTGTTTTTT.

The V gene is TRBV21-1, the J gene TRBJ1-2; the D call TRBD1 from the table was never checked on the DNA. TRBV21-1 is a recognized pseudogene. The CDR3 covers 14 residues. As DNA, the CDR3 is TGTGCCAGCAGCAAAAGGGGACAGAGCTATGGCTACACCTTC. Encoded protein: CASSKRGQSYGYTF.

V is TRBV6-6 and J is TRBJ2-7, with D possibly TRBD1 on 5 matching bases. V was shortened by 0 bases and J by 2 bases, with 8 bases between the two germline ends. There are 14 residues in the CDR3. Germline lookup yields CDR1 MNHNY and CDR2 SVGAGI (reference sequence). This chain's CDR3 is CASSYSPGTYEQYV. The DNA of the CDR3 is TGTGCCAGCAGTTACTCCCCAGGGACCTACGAGCAGTACGTC.

The chain couples TRBV4-3 to TRBJ2-2, with TRBD1 as a possible D gene (7 bases). V was shortened by 6 bases and J by 0 bases, with 20 bases between the two germline ends. The CDR3 has 18 residues. Germline V gene lookup returns CDR1 LGHNA and CDR2 YSLEER. CDR3 protein: CASSRPPRGTANTGELFF. CDR3 DNA: TGCGCCAGCAGTCGCCCCCCCCGGGGGACAGCGAACACCGGGGAGCTGTTTTTT.

The V gene is TRBV7-6, the J gene TRBJ1-1, with no clear D. CDR3 length equals 15 residues. Trimming took 1 base from V and 1 from J, leaving 10 bases between them. Germline V gene data show CDR1 as SGHVS and CDR2 as FNYEAQ. Written as DNA, the CDR3 is TGTGCCAGCAGCTTAGAGGCCGCGCAGAACACTGAAGCTTTCTTT. Translating it yields CASSLEAAQNTEAFF.

The V call is TRBV6-6, the J call TRBJ1-4; D gene unclear. The germline V gene has CDR1 MNHNY and CDR2 SVGAGI (reference sequence). The CDR3 spans 16 residues. V shed 5 bases and J shed 1 base, with 14 bases lying between them. CDR3 residues: CASSNQWAGTNEKLFF. CDR3 DNA: TGTGCCAGCAGTAATCAATGGGCAGGAACTAATGAAAAACTGTTTTTT.

This sequence joins TRBV6-5 and TRBJ1-4, with TRBD1 identical over 8 bases. CDR1 is MNHEY, CDR2 SVGAGI, per germline. CDR3 size: 14 residues. The J segment lost 8 bases and the V segment lost 6 bases, leaving 8 bases of the junction unmatched. CDR3 in amino acids: CASRPGTGGEKLFF. The CDR3 region has the DNA TGTGCCAGCAGACCCGGGACAGGTGGGGAAAAACTGTTTTTT.

V gene TRBV19 combines with J gene TRBJ1-1, with D possibly being TRBD1 (6 bases). Trimming took off 5 bases at V and 9 bases at J, with 19 bases between the two ends. CDR1 and CDR2 from the germline V gene are LNHDA and SQIVND (reference sequence). The CDR3 length is 14 residues. This CDR3 is CASSRPGTQLKAFF. In DNA, the CDR3 is TGTGCCAGTAGTCGCCCCGGGACACAACTTAAAGCTTTCTTT. Combining the CDR3 with reference TRBV19 and TRBJ1-1 gives the whole variable domain DGGITQSPKYLFRKEGQNVTLSCEQNLNHDAMYWYRQDPGQGLRLIYYSQIVNDFQKGDIAEGYSVSREKKESFPLTVTSAQKNPTAFYLCASSRPGTQLKAFFGQGTRLTVV.

The rearrangement uses TRBV4-1 and TRBJ2-3; 8 nucleotides align to TRBD1. The CDR3 is 16 amino acids. The trim removed 3 bases at V and 3 bases at J, leaving 8 bases unmatched. Germline V lookup: CDR1 MGHRA, CDR2 YSYEKL. DNA for the CDR3: TGCGCCAGCAGCCAGGGTGGACAGGGAAAGACAGATACGCAGTATTTT. Encoded protein: CASSQGGQGKTDTQYF.

This rearrangement joins TRBV29-1 to TRBJ2-5; TRBD2 might be the D (5 bases). Germline CDR1 reads SQVTM; CDR2 reads ANQGSEA. The CDR3 is made up of 16 amino acids. V lost 1 base and J 1 base, leaving 16 bases between the germline ends. CDR3 sequence (DNA): TGCAGCGTTGAAGGTATCATCCGGGGATTCCAAGAGACCCAGTACTTC. This translates into CSVEGIIRGFQETQYF.